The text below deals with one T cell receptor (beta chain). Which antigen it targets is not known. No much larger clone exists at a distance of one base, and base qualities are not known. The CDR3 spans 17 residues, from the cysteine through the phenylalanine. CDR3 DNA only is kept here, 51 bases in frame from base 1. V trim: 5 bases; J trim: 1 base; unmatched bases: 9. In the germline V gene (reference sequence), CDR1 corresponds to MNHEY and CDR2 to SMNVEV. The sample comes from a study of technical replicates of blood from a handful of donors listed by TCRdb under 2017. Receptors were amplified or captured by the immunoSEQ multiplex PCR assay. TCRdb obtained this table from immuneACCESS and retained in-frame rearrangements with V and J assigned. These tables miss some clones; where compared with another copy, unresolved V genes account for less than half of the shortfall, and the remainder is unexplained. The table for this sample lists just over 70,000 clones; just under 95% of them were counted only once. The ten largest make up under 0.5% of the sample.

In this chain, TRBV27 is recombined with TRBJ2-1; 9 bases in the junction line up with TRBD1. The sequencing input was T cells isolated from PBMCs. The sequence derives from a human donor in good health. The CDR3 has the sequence CASSPLGTGKSYNEQFF. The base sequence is TGTGCCAGCAGTCCGTTAGGGACAGGGAAGTCCTACAATGAGCAGTTCTTC.